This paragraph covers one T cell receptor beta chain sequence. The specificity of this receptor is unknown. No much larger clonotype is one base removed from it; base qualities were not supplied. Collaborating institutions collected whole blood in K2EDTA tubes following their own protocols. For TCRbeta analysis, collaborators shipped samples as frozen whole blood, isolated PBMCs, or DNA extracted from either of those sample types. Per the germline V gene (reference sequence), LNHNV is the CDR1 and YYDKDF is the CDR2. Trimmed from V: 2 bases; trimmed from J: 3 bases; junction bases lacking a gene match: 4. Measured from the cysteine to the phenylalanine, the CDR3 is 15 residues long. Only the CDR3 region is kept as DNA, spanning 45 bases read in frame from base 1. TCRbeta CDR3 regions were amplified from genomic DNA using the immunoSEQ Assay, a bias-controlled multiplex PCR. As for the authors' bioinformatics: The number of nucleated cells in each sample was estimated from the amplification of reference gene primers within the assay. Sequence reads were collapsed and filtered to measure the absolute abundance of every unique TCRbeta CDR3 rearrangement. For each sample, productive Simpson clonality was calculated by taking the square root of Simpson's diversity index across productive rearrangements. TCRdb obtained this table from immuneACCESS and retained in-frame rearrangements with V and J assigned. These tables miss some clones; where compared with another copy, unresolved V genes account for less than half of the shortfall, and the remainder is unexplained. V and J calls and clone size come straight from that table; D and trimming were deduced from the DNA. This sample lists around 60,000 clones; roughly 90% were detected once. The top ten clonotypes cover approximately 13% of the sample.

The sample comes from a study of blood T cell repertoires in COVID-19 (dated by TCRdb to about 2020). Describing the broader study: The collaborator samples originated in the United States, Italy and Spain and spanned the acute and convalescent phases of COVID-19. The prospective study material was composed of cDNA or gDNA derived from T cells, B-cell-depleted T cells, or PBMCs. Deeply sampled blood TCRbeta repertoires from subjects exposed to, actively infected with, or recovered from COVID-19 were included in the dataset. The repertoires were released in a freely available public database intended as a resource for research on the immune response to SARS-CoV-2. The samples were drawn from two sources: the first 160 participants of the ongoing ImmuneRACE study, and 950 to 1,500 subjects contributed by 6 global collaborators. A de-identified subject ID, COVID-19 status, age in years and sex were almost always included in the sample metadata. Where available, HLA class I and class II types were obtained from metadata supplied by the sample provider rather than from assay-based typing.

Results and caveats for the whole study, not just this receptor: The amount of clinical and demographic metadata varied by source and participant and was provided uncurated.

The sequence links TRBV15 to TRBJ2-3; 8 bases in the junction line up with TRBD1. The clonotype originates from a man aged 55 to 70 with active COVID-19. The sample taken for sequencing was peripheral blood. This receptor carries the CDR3 CATSRQGAPTDTQYF. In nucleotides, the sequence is TGTGCCACCAGCAGACAGGGGGCGCCGACAGATACGCAGTATTTT.